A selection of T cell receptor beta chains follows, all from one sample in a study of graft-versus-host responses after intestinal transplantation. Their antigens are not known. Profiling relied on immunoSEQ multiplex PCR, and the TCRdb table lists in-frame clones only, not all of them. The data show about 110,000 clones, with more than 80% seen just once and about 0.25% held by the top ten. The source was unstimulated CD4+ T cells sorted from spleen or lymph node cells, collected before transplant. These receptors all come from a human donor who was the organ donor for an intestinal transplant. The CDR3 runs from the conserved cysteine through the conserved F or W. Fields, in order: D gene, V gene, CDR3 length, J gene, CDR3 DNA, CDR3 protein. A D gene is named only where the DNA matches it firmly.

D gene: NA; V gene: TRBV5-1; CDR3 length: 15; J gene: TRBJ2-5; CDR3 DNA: TGCGCCAGCAGCAGCTTGTTCGGAGCACAAGAGACCCAGTACTTC; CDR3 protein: CASSSLFGAQETQYF
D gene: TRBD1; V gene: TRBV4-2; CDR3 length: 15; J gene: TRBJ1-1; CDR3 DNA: TGTGCCAGCAGCCGCGGGACAGGGGGAGTCACTGAAGCTTTCTTT; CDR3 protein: CASSRGTGGVTEAFF
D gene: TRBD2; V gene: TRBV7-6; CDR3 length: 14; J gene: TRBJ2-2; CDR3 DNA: TGTGCCAGCAGCTTACTAGCGGGTGGCGGGGAGCTGTTTTTT; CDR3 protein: CASSLLAGGGELFF
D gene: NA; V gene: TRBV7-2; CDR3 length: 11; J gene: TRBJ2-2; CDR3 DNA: TGTGCCAGCAGCTTAACCGGGGAGCTGTTTTTT; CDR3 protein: CASSLTGELFF
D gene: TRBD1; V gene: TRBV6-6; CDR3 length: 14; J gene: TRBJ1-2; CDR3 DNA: TGTGCCAGCAGTTACGGGGACAGGGACTATGGCTACACCTTC; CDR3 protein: CASSYGDRDYGYTF
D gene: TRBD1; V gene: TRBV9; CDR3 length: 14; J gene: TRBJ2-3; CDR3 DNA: TGTGCCAGCAGCGTACGGGACAGGGGAGATACGCAGTATTTT; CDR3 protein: CASSVRDRGDTQYF
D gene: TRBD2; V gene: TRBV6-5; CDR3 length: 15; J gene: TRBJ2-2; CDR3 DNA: TGTGCCAGCAGTGCCACGGCGGGAGCCACCGGGGAGCTGTTTTTT; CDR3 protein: CASSATAGATGELFF
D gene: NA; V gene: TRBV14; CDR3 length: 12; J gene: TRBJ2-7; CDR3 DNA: TGTGCCAGCAGCCAAGATGGCTACGAGCAGTACTTC; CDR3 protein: CASSQDGYEQYF
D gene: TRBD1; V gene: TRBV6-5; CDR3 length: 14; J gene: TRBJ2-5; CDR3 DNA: TGTGCAACCAGGTCGGGACAGATCGCGGAGACCCAGTACTTC; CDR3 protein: CATRSGQIAETQYF
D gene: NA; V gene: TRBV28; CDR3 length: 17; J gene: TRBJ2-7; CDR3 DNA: TGTGCCAGCAGTTTCTCCCGACACAGTTCCCCTCTCTACGAGCAGTACTTC; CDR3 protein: CASSFSRHSSPLYEQYF
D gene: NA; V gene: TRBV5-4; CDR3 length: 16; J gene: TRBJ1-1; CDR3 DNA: TGTGCCAGCAGCTTGGTGGGGGGTCATTTTTTCACTGAAGCTTTCTTT; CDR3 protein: CASSLVGGHFFTEAFF
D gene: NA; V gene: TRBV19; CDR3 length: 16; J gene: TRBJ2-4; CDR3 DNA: TGTGCCAGTAGTATTGCAGGGGGCGGGGGCAAAAACATTCAGTACTTC; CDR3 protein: CASSIAGGGGKNIQYF
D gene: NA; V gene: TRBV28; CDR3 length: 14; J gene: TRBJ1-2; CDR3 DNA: TGTGCCAGCAGTCTAACGGGGGCGCGACGTGGCTACACCTTC; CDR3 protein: CASSLTGARRGYTF
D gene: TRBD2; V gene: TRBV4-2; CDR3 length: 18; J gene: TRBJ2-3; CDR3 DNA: TGTGCCAGCAGCCAAGATAGAGGAACGCGGGAGAGCACAGATACGCAGTATTTT; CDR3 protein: CASSQDRGTRESTDTQYF
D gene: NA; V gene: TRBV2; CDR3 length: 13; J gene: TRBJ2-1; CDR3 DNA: TGTGCCAGCAGCCTCAGCATCTACAATGAGCAGTTCTTC; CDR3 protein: CASSLSIYNEQFF
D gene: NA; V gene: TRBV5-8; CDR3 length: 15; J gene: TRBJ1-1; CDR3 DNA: TGTGCCAGCAGCTCTTTTTCCGGGAAGAACACTGAAGCTTTCTTT; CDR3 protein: CASSSFSGKNTEAFF
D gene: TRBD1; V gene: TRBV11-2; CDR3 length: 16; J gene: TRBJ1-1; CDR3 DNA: TGTGCCAGCAGCCCGCGGACAGGGCTTATGAACACTGAAGCTTTCTTT; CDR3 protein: CASSPRTGLMNTEAFF